This T cell receptor (beta chain) was recovered during a study of blood T cell repertoires in COVID-19. Measured with immunoSEQ multiplex PCR; TCRdb has only the in-frame clones, and not every one. The data show some 120,000 clones, with about 81% seen just once and roughly 15% held by the top ten. The CDR3 extends over 14 amino acids. The ends were cut back, 4 bases at V and 2 bases at J, with 12 bases in the middle. Germline V lookup: CDR1 MNHEY, CDR2 SVGAGI. This chain links TRBV6-5 with TRBJ2-7; weak D call: TRBD2 (6 bases). This receptor was obtained from a man aged 30 to 45 with COVID-19, enrolled during active disease. The sequencing sample was made of peripheral blood. CDR3 residues: CASSFGRTTYEQYF. Here the CDR3 DNA reads TGTGCCAGCAGTTTCGGACGGACTACCTACGAGCAGTACTTC.